This TCR beta chain was observed in a study of T cells expressing NK-cell markers. About the research overall: It was sorted CD3+CD56+NKG2C+, CD3+CD56+NKG2C- and CD3+CD56-NKG2C+ T cells that supplied the TCR beta repertoires. Notes on the study in general: HCMV specificity of the expanded NKG2C+ T cell clones was not established.

CDR1 PRHDT and CDR2 FYEKMQ come from the germline V gene (reference sequence). The CDR3 length is 15 residues. Scientists made TCR beta cDNA using 5'RACE template switching with UMIs. TCRdb re-called the 5' RACE reads; one entry per CDR3 protein, DNA not given. This sample's table reports 400,000 to 450,000 distinct CDR3 sequences. In regard to this clonotype: What it binds is unknown.

This TCR was recovered from a woman aged 18-70 years in good health. The specimen sequenced was blood T cells: a sorted CD56 or NKG2C T cell subset, CD4+ or CD8+ T cells, or bulk PBMC T cells (not recorded which). The chain employs TRBV13 and TRBJ1-2; TCRdb returns TRBD1, unconfirmable since there is no DNA. Here the CDR3 reads CASSLTGQGNYGYTF.